This TCR beta chain was captured in a study of T cell changes during pregnancy in multiple sclerosis. The data were produced by immunoSEQ multiplex PCR, yet TCRdb's version contains in-frame clones alone and is incomplete. The sample contains approximately 130,000 clones, 96% of which appear only once. The CDR3 totals 16 residues. J was trimmed by 6 bases and V by 5 bases; bases with no gene match: 7. Germline CDR1 is MDHEN and CDR2 is SYDVKM. The genes are TRBV28 and TRBJ2-3, with 14 positions matching TRBD2. The source was peripheral blood, collected after pregnancy. This TCR derives from a female donor with multiple sclerosis, enrolled in a pregnancy study. As DNA, the CDR3 is TGTGCCAGCAGTCCTCTGGGACTAGCGGGAGAGGATACGCAGTATTTT. Translating it yields CASSPLGLAGEDTQYF.